A selection of T cell receptor beta chains follows, all from one sample in a study of shared clonotypes between healthy human individuals. Assay: immunoSEQ multiplex PCR; the TCRdb copy retains only in-frame clones and omits some. Seen here are about 690,000 clones, 90% observed once, and the top ten hold about 34%. The sequenced sample was memory CD8+ T cells from PBMCs. These receptors all stem from a man between 18 and 35 years old in good health. Some clones in this sample may be carry-over from other donors' samples. Each CDR3 is given with its conserved first and last residue. The D gene is left open where the match is weak. Not every row has a clone size; where given, it reads once, few, many or a size class.

clone_size j_call d_call v_call cdr3_nt cdr3_aa
NA TRBJ2-7 NA TRBV7-9 TGTGCCAGCAGCCCCCAAGCGGCTGGCTACGAGCAGTACTTC CASSPQAAGYEQYF
few TRBJ2-2 NA TRBV6-5 TGTGCCAGCAGTTACTTGGGCACCGGGGAGCTGTTTTTT CASSYLGTGELFF
NA TRBJ2-5 NA TRBV11-2 TGTGCCAGCAGCTTTGGCAGGGCTATACACGAGACCCAGTACTTC CASSFGRAIHETQYF
NA TRBJ2-6 NA TRBV30 TGTGCCTGGGAGGGACAACCGACTGGGGCCAACGTCCTGACTTTC CAWEGQPTGANVLTF
NA TRBJ1-2 NA TRBV28 TGTGCCAGCAGTACTCGACAGGTATTCAGTAACTATGGCTACACCTTC CASSTRQVFSNYGYTF
NA TRBJ2-1 TRBD2 TRBV10-3 TGTGCCATCAGTGAAGGTTCGGGAGGGCGACCCTACAATGAGCAGTTCTTC CAISEGSGGRPYNEQFF
NA TRBJ1-1 NA TRBV9 TGTGCCAGCAGCGCCCACGGGACTGAAGCTTTCTTT CASSAHGTEAFF
NA TRBJ2-7 TRBD1 TRBV29-1 TGCAGCGTGGTGGCAGGGGGTTTCTACGAGCAGTACTTC CSVVAGGFYEQYF
NA TRBJ2-7 NA TRBV5-1 TGCGCCAGCAGCTTCCGAGAAGGCTCCTACGAGCAGTACTTC CASSFREGSYEQYF
NA TRBJ2-7 TRBD1 TRBV7-9 TGTGCCAGCAGCTTAGGACAGGGGGCGTCTCTCGAGCAGTACTTC CASSLGQGASLEQYF